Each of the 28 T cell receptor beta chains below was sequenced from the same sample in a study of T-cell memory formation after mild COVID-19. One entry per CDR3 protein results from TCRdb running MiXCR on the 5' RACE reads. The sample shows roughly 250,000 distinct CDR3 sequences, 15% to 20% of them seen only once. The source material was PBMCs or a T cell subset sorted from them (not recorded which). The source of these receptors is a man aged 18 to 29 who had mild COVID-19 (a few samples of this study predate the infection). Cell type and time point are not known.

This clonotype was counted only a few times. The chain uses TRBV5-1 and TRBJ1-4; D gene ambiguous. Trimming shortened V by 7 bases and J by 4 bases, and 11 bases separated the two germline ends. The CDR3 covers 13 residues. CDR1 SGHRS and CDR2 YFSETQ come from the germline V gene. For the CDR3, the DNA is TGCGCCAGCCGTCAGGACCTTAATGAAAAACTGTTTTTT. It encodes CASRQDLNEKLFF.

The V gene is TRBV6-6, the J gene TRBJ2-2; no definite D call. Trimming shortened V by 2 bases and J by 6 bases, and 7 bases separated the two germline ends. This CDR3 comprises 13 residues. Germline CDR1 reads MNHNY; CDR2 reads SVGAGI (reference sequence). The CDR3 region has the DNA TGTGCCAGCAGTTACGCGGCGGCCGGGGAGCTGTTTTTT. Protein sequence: CASSYAAAGELFF.

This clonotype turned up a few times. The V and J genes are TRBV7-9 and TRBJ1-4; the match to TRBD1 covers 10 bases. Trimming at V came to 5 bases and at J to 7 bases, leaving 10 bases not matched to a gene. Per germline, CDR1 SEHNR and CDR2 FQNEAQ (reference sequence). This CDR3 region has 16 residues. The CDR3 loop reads CASSPGDRGRSEKLFF. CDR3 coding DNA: TGTGCCAGCAGCCCGGGCGACAGGGGGCGAAGTGAAAAACTGTTTTTT.

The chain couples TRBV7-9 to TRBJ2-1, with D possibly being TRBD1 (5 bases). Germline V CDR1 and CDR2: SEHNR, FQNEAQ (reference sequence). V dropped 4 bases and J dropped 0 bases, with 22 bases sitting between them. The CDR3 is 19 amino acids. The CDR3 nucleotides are TGTGCCAGCAGCTCCACGTGGTTGTCACAGGAGAGCTCCTACAATGAGCAGTTCTTC. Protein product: CASSSTWLSQESSYNEQFF. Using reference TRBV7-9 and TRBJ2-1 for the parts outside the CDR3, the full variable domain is DTGVSQNPRHKITKRGQNVTFRCDPISEHNRLYWYRQTLGQGPEFLTYFQNEAQLEKSRLLSDRFSAERPKGSFSTLEIQRTEQGDSAMYLCASSSTWLSQESSYNEQFFGPGTRLTVL.

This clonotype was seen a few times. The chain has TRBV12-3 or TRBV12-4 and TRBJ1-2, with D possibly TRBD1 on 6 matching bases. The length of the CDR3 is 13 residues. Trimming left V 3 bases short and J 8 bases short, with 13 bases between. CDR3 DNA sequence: TGTGCCAGCAGTTTTGGGGGGGCGCGGGGCTACACCTTC. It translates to CASSFGGARGYTF.

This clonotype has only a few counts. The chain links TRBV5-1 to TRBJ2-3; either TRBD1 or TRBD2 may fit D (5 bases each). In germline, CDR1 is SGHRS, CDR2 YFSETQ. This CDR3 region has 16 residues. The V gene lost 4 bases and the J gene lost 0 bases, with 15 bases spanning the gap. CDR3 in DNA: TGCGCCAGCAGCCATACTAGGGGTGTCAGCACAGATACGCAGTATTTT. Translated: CASSHTRGVSTDTQYF.

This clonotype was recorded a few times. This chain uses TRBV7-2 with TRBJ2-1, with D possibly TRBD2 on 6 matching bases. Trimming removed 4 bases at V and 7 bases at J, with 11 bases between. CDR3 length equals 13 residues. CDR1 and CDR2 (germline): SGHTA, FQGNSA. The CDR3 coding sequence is TGTGCCAGCAGCTCCGGGACTCTAAATGAGCAGTTCTTC. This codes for CASSSGTLNEQFF.

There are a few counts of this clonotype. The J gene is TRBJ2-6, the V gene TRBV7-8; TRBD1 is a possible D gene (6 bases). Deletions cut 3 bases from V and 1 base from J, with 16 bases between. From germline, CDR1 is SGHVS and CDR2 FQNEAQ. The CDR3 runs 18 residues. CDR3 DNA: TGTGCCAGCAGCTTGGCTCCGGACAGCCTGTCTGGGGCCAACGTCCTGACTTTC. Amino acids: CASSLAPDSLSGANVLTF. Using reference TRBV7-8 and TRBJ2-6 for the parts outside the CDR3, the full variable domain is GAGVSQSPRYKVAKRGQDVALRCDPISGHVSLFWYQQALGQGPEFLTYFQNEAQLDKSGLPSDRFFAERPEGSVSTLKIQRTQQEDSAVYLCASSLAPDSLSGANVLTFGAGSRLTVL.

CDR3 in amino acids: CAIHLADTQYF. The DNA of the CDR3 is TGCGCCATCCATTTGGCAGATACGCAGTATTTT. The chain is built from TRBV10-2 and TRBJ2-3, with D unclear. Germline V gives CDR1 WSHSY, CDR2 SAAADI. V was cut by 10 bases and J by 4 bases, with 9 bases left in between. The length of the CDR3 is 11 residues.

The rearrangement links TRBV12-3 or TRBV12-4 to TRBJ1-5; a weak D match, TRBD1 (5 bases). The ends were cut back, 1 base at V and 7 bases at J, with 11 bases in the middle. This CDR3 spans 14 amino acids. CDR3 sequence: CASSLGLGAQPQHF. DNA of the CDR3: TGTGCCAGCAGTTTAGGTCTAGGGGCCCAGCCCCAGCATTTT.

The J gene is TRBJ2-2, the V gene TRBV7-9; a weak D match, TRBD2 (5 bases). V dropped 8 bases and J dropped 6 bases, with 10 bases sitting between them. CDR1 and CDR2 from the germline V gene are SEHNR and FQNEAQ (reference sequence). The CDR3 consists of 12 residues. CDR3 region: CASDYQAGELFF. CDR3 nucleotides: TGTGCCAGCGACTATCAGGCCGGGGAGCTGTTTTTT.

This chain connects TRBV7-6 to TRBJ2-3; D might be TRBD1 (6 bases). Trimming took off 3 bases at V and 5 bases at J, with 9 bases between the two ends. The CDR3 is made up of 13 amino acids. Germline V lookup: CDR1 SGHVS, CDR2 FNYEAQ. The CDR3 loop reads CASSLATGDTQYF. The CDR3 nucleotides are TGTGCCAGCAGCTTGGCGACAGGAGATACGCAGTATTTT.

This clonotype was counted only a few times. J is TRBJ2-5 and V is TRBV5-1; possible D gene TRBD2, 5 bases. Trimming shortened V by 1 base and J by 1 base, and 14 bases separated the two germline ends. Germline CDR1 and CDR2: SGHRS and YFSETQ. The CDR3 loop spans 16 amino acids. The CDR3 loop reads CASSLLGSSTQETQYF. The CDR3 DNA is TGCGCCAGCAGCTTGTTGGGGAGTTCTACCCAAGAGACCCAGTACTTC.

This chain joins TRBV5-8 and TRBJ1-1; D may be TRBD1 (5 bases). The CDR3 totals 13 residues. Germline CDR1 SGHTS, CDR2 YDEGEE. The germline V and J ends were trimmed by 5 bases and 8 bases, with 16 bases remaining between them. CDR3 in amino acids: CASRGRVGYEAFF. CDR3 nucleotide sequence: TGTGCCAGCAGGGGACGGGTGGGATACGAAGCTTTCTTT.

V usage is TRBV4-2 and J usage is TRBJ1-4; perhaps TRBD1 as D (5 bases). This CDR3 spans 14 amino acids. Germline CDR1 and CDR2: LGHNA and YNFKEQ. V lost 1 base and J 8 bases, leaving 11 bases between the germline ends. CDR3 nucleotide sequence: TGTGCCAGCAGCCAAGCAGGGTTAGGGGAAAAACTGTTTTTT. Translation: CASSQAGLGEKLFF.

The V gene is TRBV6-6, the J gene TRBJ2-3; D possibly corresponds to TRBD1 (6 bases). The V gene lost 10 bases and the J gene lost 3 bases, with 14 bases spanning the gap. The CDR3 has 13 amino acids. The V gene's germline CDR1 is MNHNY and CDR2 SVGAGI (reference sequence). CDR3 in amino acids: CATTDRKTDTQYF. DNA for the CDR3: TGTGCCACCACGGACAGAAAGACAGATACGCAGTATTTT.

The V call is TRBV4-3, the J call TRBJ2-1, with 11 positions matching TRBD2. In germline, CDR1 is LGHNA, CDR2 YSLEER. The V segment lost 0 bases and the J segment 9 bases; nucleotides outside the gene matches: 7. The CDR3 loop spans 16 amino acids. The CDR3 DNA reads TGCGCCAGCAGCCAAGACTGGCTAGCGGGGGGCGGTGAGCAGTTCTTC. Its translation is CASSQDWLAGGGEQFF.

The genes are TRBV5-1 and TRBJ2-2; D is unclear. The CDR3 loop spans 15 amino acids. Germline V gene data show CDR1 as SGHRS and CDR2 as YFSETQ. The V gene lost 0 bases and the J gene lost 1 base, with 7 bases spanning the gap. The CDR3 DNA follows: TGCGCCAGCAGCTTGGTACCGGGGAACACCGGGGAGCTGTTTTTT. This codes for CASSLVPGNTGELFF.

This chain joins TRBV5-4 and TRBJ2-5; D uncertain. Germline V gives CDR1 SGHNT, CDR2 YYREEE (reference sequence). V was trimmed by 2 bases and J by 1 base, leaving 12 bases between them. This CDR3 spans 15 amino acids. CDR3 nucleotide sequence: TGTGCCAGCAGCTTCACAAGCCGCCCCCAAGAGACCCAGTACTTC. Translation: CASSFTSRPQETQYF.

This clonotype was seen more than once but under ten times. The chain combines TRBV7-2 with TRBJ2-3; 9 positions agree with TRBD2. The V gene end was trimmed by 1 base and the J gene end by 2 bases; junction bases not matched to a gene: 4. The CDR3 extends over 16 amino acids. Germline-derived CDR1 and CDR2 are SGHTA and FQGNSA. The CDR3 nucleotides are TGTGCCAGCAGCTTAGGGTCTAGCGGGGACACAGATACGCAGTATTTT. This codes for CASSLGSSGDTDTQYF.

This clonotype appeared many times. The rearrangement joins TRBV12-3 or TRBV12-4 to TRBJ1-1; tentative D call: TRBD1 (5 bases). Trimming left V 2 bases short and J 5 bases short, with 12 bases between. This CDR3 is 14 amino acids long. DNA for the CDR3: TGTGCCAGCAGTTTACTAGGGGTCAATACTGAAGCTTTCTTT. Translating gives CASSLLGVNTEAFF.

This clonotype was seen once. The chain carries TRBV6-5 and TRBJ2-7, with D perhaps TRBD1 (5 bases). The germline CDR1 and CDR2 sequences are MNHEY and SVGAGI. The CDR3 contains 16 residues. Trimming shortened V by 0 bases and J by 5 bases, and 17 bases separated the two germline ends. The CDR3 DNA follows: TGTGCCAGCAGTTACTCAAAGGGGCCACCGTCTAACGAGCAGTACTTC. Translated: CASSYSKGPPSNEQYF.

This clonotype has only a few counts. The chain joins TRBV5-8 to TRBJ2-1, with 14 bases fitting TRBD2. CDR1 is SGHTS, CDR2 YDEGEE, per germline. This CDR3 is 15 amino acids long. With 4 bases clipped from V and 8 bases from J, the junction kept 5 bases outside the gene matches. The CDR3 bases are TGTGCCAGCAGCCTGGGACTAGCGGGGGTGCATGAGCAGTTCTTC. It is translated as CASSLGLAGVHEQFF.

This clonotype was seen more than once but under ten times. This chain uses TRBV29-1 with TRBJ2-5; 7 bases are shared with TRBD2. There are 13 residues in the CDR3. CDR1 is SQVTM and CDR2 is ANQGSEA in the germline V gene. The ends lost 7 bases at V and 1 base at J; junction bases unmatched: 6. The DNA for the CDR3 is TGCAGCGCCCCGACGGGGGGCCAAGAGACCCAGTACTTC. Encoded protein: CSAPTGGQETQYF.

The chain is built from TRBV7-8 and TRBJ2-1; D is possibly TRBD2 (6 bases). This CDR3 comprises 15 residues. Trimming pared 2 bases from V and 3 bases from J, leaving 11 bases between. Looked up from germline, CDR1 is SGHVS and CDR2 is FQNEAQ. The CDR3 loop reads CASSLLTGSYNEQFF. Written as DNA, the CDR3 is TGTGCCAGCAGCTTACTGACCGGGAGCTACAATGAGCAGTTCTTC.

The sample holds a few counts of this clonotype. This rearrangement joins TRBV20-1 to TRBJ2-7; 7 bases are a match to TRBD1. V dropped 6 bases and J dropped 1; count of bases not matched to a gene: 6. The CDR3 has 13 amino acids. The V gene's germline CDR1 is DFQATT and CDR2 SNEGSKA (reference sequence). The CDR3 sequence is CSATGTESYEQYF. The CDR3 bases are TGCAGTGCGACCGGGACAGAATCCTACGAGCAGTACTTC.

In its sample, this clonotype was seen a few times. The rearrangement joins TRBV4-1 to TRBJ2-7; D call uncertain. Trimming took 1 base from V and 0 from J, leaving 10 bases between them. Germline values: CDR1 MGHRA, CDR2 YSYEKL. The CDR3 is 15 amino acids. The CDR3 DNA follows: TGCGCCAGCAGCCAAGTTTCATCCAGCTCCTACGAGCAGTACTTC. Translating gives CASSQVSSSSYEQYF.

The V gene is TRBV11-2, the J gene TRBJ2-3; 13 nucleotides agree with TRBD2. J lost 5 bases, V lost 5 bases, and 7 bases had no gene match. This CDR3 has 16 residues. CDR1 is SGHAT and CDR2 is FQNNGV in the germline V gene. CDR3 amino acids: CASSRQLAGGRDTQYF. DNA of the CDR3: TGTGCCAGCAGCCGTCAACTAGCGGGGGGGAGAGATACGCAGTATTTT.